Each of the 11 T cell receptor beta chains below was sequenced from the same sample in a study of cytomegalovirus exposure and HLA in healthy donors. PCR used 60 Vbeta primers and 13 Jbeta primers. Sequenced by immunoSEQ multiplex PCR; TCRdb stores in-frame clones only, minus some. The repertoire holds roughly 120,000 clones, with about 80% as singletons. The specimen was PBMCs. These receptors all come from a human donor in good health.

This rearrangement joins TRBV19 to TRBJ1-2, with TRBD1 matching over 7 bases. This CDR3 comprises 14 residues. V lost 5 bases, J lost 1 base, and 4 bases stayed unmatched. The germline CDR1 and CDR2 sequences are LNHDA and SQIVND (reference sequence). In nucleotides, the CDR3 is TGTGCCAGTAGTTACGGACAGGTTAACTATGGCTACACCTTC. It encodes CASSYGQVNYGYTF.

The chain recombines TRBV19 with TRBJ2-3; TRBD2 agrees at 7 bases. In germline, CDR1 is LNHDA, CDR2 SQIVND (reference sequence). The junction had 13 bases not matched to a gene; V was cut back by 5 bases and J by 2 bases. The CDR3 has 17 amino acids. The CDR3 loop reads CASSLNPSGGFTDTQYF. In DNA form, the CDR3 reads TGTGCCAGTAGTTTAAACCCATCGGGGGGATTCACAGATACGCAGTATTTT.

To note about this clone: Different DNA sequences within this sample yield the same CDR3. CDR3 in DNA: TGTGCCAGCAGCTTTAGGGGGGGAACAGATACGCAGTATTTT. This translates into CASSFRGGTDTQYF. This chain uses TRBV7-9 with TRBJ2-3, with D possibly matching TRBD2 (7 bases). Trimming took 3 bases from V and 3 from J, leaving 10 bases between them. This CDR3 comprises 14 residues. Germline lookup yields CDR1 SEHNR and CDR2 FQNEAQ (reference sequence).

CDR3 sequence reads: CASSQGGYDNEQFF. In nucleotides, the CDR3 is TGTGCCAGCAGCCAAGGGGGCTACGACAATGAGCAGTTCTTC. V gene TRBV5-5 combines with J gene TRBJ2-1; 7 bases are a match to TRBD1. J was trimmed by 5 bases and V by 4 bases; bases with no gene match: 6. CDR1 is SGHKS, CDR2 YYEKEE, per germline (reference sequence). The CDR3 has 14 residues.

The chain carries TRBV7-9 and TRBJ1-5; D gene unclear. The V end was cut by 1 base, the J end by 5 bases, with 6 bases between. Germline CDR1 is SEHNR and CDR2 is FQNEAQ (reference sequence). CDR3 length: 13 amino acids. CDR3 sequence: CASSLDTDQPQHF. CDR3 coding DNA: TGTGCCAGCAGCTTAGATACAGATCAGCCCCAGCATTTT.

V is TRBV6-5 and J is TRBJ2-1, with 8 bases identical to TRBD2. CDR3 length equals 15 residues. Germline CDR1 MNHEY, CDR2 SVGAGI. V lost 6 bases to trimming and J lost 3 bases; unmatched junction nucleotides: 7. For the CDR3, the DNA is TGTGCCAGCAGGGTTAGCGGGGTCGACTACAATGAGCAGTTCTTC. Translation gives CASRVSGVDYNEQFF.

This chain links TRBV2 with TRBJ1-4, with TRBD1 matching 7 bases. Trimming at V came to 5 bases and at J to 3 bases, leaving 6 bases not matched to a gene. The CDR3 covers 15 residues. CDR1 SNHLY and CDR2 FYNNEI come from the germline V gene. CDR3 sequence (DNA): TGTGCCAGCAGTAGAAAGGGGGCAGCTAATGAAAAACTGTTTTTT. Translated, it gives CASSRKGAANEKLFF.

The V gene is TRBV4-2, the J gene TRBJ1-2; the D is unclear. This CDR3 contains 14 residues. CDR1 and CDR2 from the germline V gene are LGHNA and YNFKEQ. V lost 0 bases and J lost 1, with 6 bases in between. CDR3 bases: TGTGCCAGCAGCCAAGATGCGGGTAACTATGGCTACACCTTC. This codes for CASSQDAGNYGYTF.

The chain recombines TRBV9 with TRBJ2-3; D possibly corresponds to TRBD1 (5 bases). V lost 4 bases, J lost 14 bases, and 17 bases lay in between. The germline V gene encodes CDR1 SGDLS and CDR2 YYNGEE. This CDR3 is 12 amino acids long. CDR3 residues: CASSPTGQLLYF. CDR3 nucleotides: TGTGCCAGCAGCCCGACTGGACAACTTCTGTATTTT. Full variable domain (outside the CDR3, taken from reference TRBV9 and TRBJ2-3): DSGVTQTPKHLITATGQRVTLRCSPRSGDLSVYWYQQSLDQGLQFLIQYYNGEERAKGNILERFSAQQFPDLHSELNLSSLELGDSALYFCASSPTGQLLYFGPGTRLTVL.

V gene TRBV11-2 combines with J gene TRBJ2-7; 7 positions agree with TRBD1. This CDR3 has 14 residues. V was pared by 2 bases and J by 9 bases, with 10 bases of the junction left unmatched. Germline loops: CDR1 SGHAT, CDR2 FQNNGV. The CDR3 spells CASSLMGQTSAQYF. The CDR3 bases are TGTGCCAGCAGCTTAATGGGACAGACGTCGGCGCAGTACTTC. Full variable domain (rest looked up from reference TRBV11-2 and TRBJ2-7): EAGVAQSPRYKIIEKRQSVAFWCNPISGHATLYWYQQILGQGPKLLIQFQNNGVVDDSQLPKDRFSAERLKGVDSTLKIQPAKLEDSAVYLCASSLMGQTSAQYFGPGTRLTVT.

The V and J genes are TRBV4-2 and TRBJ1-2; 9 nucleotides line up with TRBD1. Germline V gene data show CDR1 as LGHNA and CDR2 as YNFKEQ. Losses at the gene ends were 4 bases for V and 2 bases for J; bases not matched to a gene: 8. This CDR3 is built from 16 residues. The CDR3 DNA follows: TGTGCCAGCAGCCCACGTGACAGGGGGATAAACTATGGCTACACCTTC. This sequence encodes CASSPRDRGINYGYTF.